This T cell receptor beta chain was observed in a study of blood T cell repertoires in COVID-19. As for the study in general: Researchers got acute and convalescent COVID-19 samples from the United States, Italy and Spain. T cells, B-cell-depleted T cells, or PBMCs supplied cDNA or gDNA.

From germline, CDR1 is SGHTA and CDR2 FQGNSA. With 4 bases clipped from V and 3 bases from J, the junction kept 4 bases outside the gene matches. This CDR3 comprises 16 residues. In the authors' methods: Reference gene primers were amplified, and this amplification served to estimate nucleated cell counts. Sequencing used immunoSEQ multiplex PCR; TCRdb keeps in-frame clones, though not all of them. V and J calls and clone size come straight from that table; D and trimming were deduced from the DNA. This table has 150,000 to 180,000 clones, under 90% appearing once. The TCR sequence derives from a man aged 55-75 years with acute or convalescent COVID-19. The V gene is TRBV7-2, the J gene TRBJ2-3; 13 bases align to TRBD2. The sequenced sample was peripheral blood. The CDR3: CASSSGLAGVTDTQYF. The CDR3 coding sequence is TGTGCCAGCAGCTCCGGACTAGCGGGAGTAACAGATACGCAGTATTTT.